This passage covers 22 T cell receptor beta chains from one sample sequenced in a study of blood T cell repertoires in COVID-19. The method was immunoSEQ multiplex PCR; TCRdb's version includes in-frame clones alone and lacks a portion of them. The sample carries some 250,000 clones, over 85% recorded once. The sequenced sample was PBMCs or T cells enriched from blood (not recorded which). These receptors came from a woman aged 30 to 39 with acute COVID-19.

This rearrangement joins TRBV9 to TRBJ2-1, with D perhaps matching TRBD2 (7 bases). The CDR3 sequence is 16 residues long. The V end was cut by 0 bases, the J end by 9 bases, with 19 bases between. From germline, CDR1 is SGDLS and CDR2 YYNGEE. The CDR3 loop is CASSVGRGAPRGEQFF. CDR3 bases: TGTGCCAGCAGCGTAGGCCGGGGGGCACCTCGGGGTGAGCAGTTCTTC.

The chain joins TRBV7-2 to TRBJ1-1, with a tentative D call TRBD1 (5 bases). V shed 7 bases and J shed 1 base, with 16 bases lying between them. Germline CDR1 and CDR2: SGHTA and FQGNSA. The CDR3 loop spans 15 amino acids. As DNA, the CDR3 is TGTGCCAGCAACCAGTACGCGACAGCGAACACTGAAGCTTTCTTT. Translation: CASNQYATANTEAFF.

The rearrangement uses TRBV9 and TRBJ2-1; 13 bases fit TRBD2. After removal of 4 bases from V and 4 bases from J, the junction contained 8 bases not matched to a gene. This CDR3 has 17 amino acids. Germline V gives CDR1 SGDLS, CDR2 YYNGEE. CDR3 nucleotides: TGTGCCAGCAGCCTCCGGACTAGCGGGGGCCTGTACAATGAGCAGTTCTTC. Encoded protein: CASSLRTSGGLYNEQFF.

J is TRBJ1-2 and V is TRBV2, with TRBD1 identical over 8 bases. The germline gives CDR1 SNHLY, CDR2 FYNNEI. This CDR3 comprises 15 residues. The V and J ends lost 2 bases and 8 bases, in that order; junction bases with no gene match: 10. The CDR3 bases are TGTGCCAGCAGTGAACCTCCCGGACAGGGTGAAGGCTACACCTTC. Amino acid sequence: CASSEPPGQGEGYTF.

CDR3 coding DNA: TGTGCCAGCAGCCAAAGACTAGCCGTCACCGGGGAGCTGTTTTTT. As protein: CASSQRLAVTGELFF. The chain recombines TRBV3-1 (or the pseudogene TRBV3-2) with TRBJ2-2, with 7 bases fitting TRBD2. CDR3 size: 15 residues. The ends lost 2 bases at V and 4 bases at J; junction bases unmatched: 4. The germline gives CDR1 LGHDT, CDR2 YNNKEL (reference sequence).

As to this clone: One junction end does not reproduce the germline sequence, and a read error may be involved. This chain links TRBV12-3 or TRBV12-4 with TRBJ1-3; D is perhaps TRBD1 (6 bases). The CDR3 length is 12 residues. This chain's CDR3 is CASSLRFGDTRF. DNA of the CDR3: TGTGCCAGCAGTTTAAGGTTCGGGGACACCCGTTTT.

The chain links TRBV7-3 to TRBJ2-3; 15 bases line up with TRBD2. V lost 5 bases to trimming and J lost 2 bases; unmatched junction nucleotides: 5. The CDR3 totals 17 residues. Germline lookup yields CDR1 SGHTA and CDR2 FQGTGA. The CDR3: CASSPGLAGGITDTQYF. The CDR3 DNA reads TGTGCCAGCAGCCCGGGACTAGCGGGGGGAATCACAGATACGCAGTATTTT.

Note on this clone: The identical CDR3 is also encoded by other nucleotide sequences in the sample. The chain recombines TRBV5-6 with TRBJ1-5; 7 bases match TRBD1. Germline CDR1 SGHDT, CDR2 YYEEEE. J was trimmed by 4 bases and V by 1 base; bases with no gene match: 5. This CDR3 comprises 15 residues. CDR3 residues: CASSLTGVGNQPQHF. In nucleotides, the CDR3 is TGTGCCAGCAGCTTGACAGGGGTTGGTAATCAGCCCCAGCATTTT.

J is TRBJ2-7 and V is TRBV2; D is uncertain. This CDR3 is 12 amino acids long. V lost 3 bases and J lost 5, with 8 bases in between. Per the germline V gene, CDR1 is SNHLY and CDR2 is FYNNEI. CDR3 residues: CASSEGSNEQYF. The DNA of the CDR3 is TGTGCCAGCAGTGAGGGCTCGAACGAGCAGTACTTC.

The rearrangement links TRBV28 to TRBJ1-2, with TRBD1 as a possible D gene (5 bases). The V gene's germline CDR1 is MDHEN and CDR2 SYDVKM. CDR3 length: 15 residues. V dropped 7 bases and J dropped 2 bases, with 17 bases sitting between them. The CDR3 loop reads CASTLAQGGNYGYTF. In nucleotides, the CDR3 is TGTGCCAGCACCCTCGCCCAGGGAGGGAACTATGGCTACACCTTC.

The J gene is TRBJ2-1, the V gene TRBV7-3; TRBD2 matches 13 bases. The CDR3 spans 17 residues. V was clipped by 2 bases and J by 6 bases; unmatched bases: 7. Germline CDR1 and CDR2: SGHTA and FQGTGA. The CDR3 coding sequence is TGTGCCAGCAGCTTATCGGGGACTAGCGGGGCCCGCAATGAGCAGTTCTTC. The encoded protein is CASSLSGTSGARNEQFF.

V usage is TRBV7-9 and J usage is TRBJ2-7, with a weak D call TRBD2 (6 bases). V lost 5 bases to trimming and J lost 2 bases, with 16 bases between them. The germline V gene encodes CDR1 SEHNR and CDR2 FQNEAQ (reference sequence). There are 15 residues in the CDR3. The CDR3 DNA follows: TGTGCCAGCAGCACGAATGGGGACTTAACCTACGAGCAGTACTTC. It is translated as CASSTNGDLTYEQYF.

The chain is built from TRBV9 and TRBJ2-3; 8 bases fit TRBD2. The J segment lost 7 bases and the V segment lost 0 bases, leaving 10 bases of the junction unmatched. The CDR3 has 16 residues. The V gene's germline CDR1 is SGDLS and CDR2 YYNGEE. CDR3 in amino acids: CASSVALGLGENTQYF. The DNA for the CDR3 is TGTGCCAGCAGCGTAGCATTGGGACTAGGAGAGAATACGCAGTATTTT.

The chain is built from TRBV6-4 and TRBJ1-2, with TRBD1 matching 8 bases. Germline values: CDR1 MRHNA, CDR2 SNTAGT. V was clipped by 5 bases and J by 0 bases; unmatched bases: 5. The CDR3 runs to 15 residues. CDR3 coding DNA: TGTGCCAGCAGTCAACAGGGGGGAGCTAACTATGGCTACACCTTC. It codes for CASSQQGGANYGYTF.

The chain has TRBV4-1 and TRBJ1-6, with D perhaps matching TRBD1 (5 bases). The CDR3 has 15 amino acids. The V and J ends lost 0 bases and 8 bases respectively, with 11 bases between them. Germline assignment: CDR1 MGHRA and CDR2 YSYEKL. For the CDR3, the DNA is TGCGCCAGCAGCCAAGAGGGGGGTAGGTATTCACCCCTCCACTTT. Encoded protein: CASSQEGGRYSPLHF.

This clone was observed a single time. V gene TRBV7-7 combines with J gene TRBJ2-7, with D possibly matching TRBD2 (6 bases). Looked up from germline, CDR1 is SSHAT and CDR2 is FNYEAQ (reference sequence). The CDR3 contains 13 residues. Deletions cut 0 bases from V and 7 bases from J, with 10 bases between. The CDR3 nucleotides read TGTGCCAGCAGCTTAGCAGCCGCGGGGGAGCAGTACTTC. Translating it yields CASSLAAAGEQYF. Supplemented by reference TRBV7-7 and TRBJ2-7, the full variable domain reads GAGVSQSPRYKVTKRGQDVTLRCDPISSHATLYWYQQALGQGPEFLTYFNYEAQPDKSGLPSDRFSAERPEGSISTLTIQRTEQRDSAMYRCASSLAAAGEQYFGPGTRLTVT.

The sample holds one count of this clone. The rearrangement links TRBV7-6 to TRBJ2-1; TRBD1 aligns across 7 bases. CDR3 size: 15 residues. J was trimmed by 5 bases and V by 1 base; bases with no gene match: 5. Germline values: CDR1 SGHVS, CDR2 FNYEAQ. CDR3 DNA: TGTGCCAGCAGCTTAGACGGACAGGCCCACAATGAGCAGTTCTTC. Translated: CASSLDGQAHNEQFF.

In its sample, this clone was seen a few times. This rearrangement joins TRBV29-1 to TRBJ2-7; TRBD1 might be the D (7 bases). Trimming removed 0 bases from V and 4 bases from J, with 10 bases in between. CDR1 is SQVTM and CDR2 is ANQGSEA in the germline V gene. This CDR3 contains 13 residues. In DNA, the CDR3 is TGCAGCGTTGAAGAATCAGGGGGGTACGAGCAGTACTTC. Protein product: CSVEESGGYEQYF.

The chain joins TRBV3-1 (or the pseudogene TRBV3-2) to TRBJ2-5; 9 bases fit TRBD2. The V gene's germline CDR1 is LGHDT and CDR2 YNNKEL (reference sequence). This CDR3 has 16 residues. J lost 2 bases, V lost 1 base, and 5 bases had no gene match. DNA for the CDR3: TGTGCCAGCAGCCAAGTACTCGCGGGGGGGCAAGAGACCCAGTACTTC. Protein sequence: CASSQVLAGGQETQYF.

The chain joins TRBV30 to TRBJ1-6; 8 bases map to TRBD1. The CDR3 runs 13 residues. Germline loops: CDR1 GTSNPN, CDR2 SVGIG (reference sequence). Germline trimming cut 5 bases from V and 10 bases from J; bases unmatched to any gene: 7. In nucleotides, the CDR3 is TGTGCCTGGGTAGGACAGGGTGGATCACCCCTCCACTTT. It specifies CAWVGQGGSPLHF.

The chain employs TRBV18 and TRBJ1-2; TRBD1 matches at 9 bases. The CDR3 spans 15 residues. The V and J ends lost 3 bases and 3 bases, in that order; junction bases with no gene match: 5. Germline values: CDR1 KGHSH, CDR2 LQKENI. The CDR3 DNA reads TGTGCCAGCTCACCCCCCGGGACAGGGTACTATGGCTACACCTTC. Its translation is CASSPPGTGYYGYTF.

V gene TRBV2 combines with J gene TRBJ1-2, with D perhaps TRBD1 (6 bases). Germline CDR1 is SNHLY and CDR2 is FYNNEI. This CDR3 comprises 13 residues. V lost 6 bases, J lost 3 bases, and 11 bases lay in between. CDR3 protein: CASRKQGDYGYTF. The CDR3 bases are TGTGCCAGCAGGAAACAGGGAGACTATGGCTACACCTTC. The complete variable domain, with remaining parts taken from reference TRBV2 and TRBJ1-2, reads EPEVTQTPSHQVTQMGQEVILRCVPISNHLYFYWYRQILGQKVEFLVSFYNNEISEKSEIFDDQFSVERPDGSNFTLKIRSTKLEDSAMYFCASRKQGDYGYTFGSGTRLTVV.